This TCR beta chain stems from a study of T cell changes during pregnancy in multiple sclerosis. The ends were cut back, 4 bases at V and 0 bases at J, with 13 bases in the middle. Germline V gene lookup returns CDR1 SNHLY and CDR2 FYNNEI. The CDR3 covers 15 residues. Here immunoSEQ multiplex PCR was the method, and the copy in TCRdb shows in-frame clones only, minus some. Of 60,000 to 70,000 clones in the sample, around 91% were seen once. This sequence joins TRBV2 and TRBJ2-7; unclear D gene. This TCR derives from a female donor in good health, enrolled as a control in a pregnancy study. The material was peripheral blood, obtained in the third trimester of pregnancy. CDR3 residues: CASSAWRRHSYEQYF. The CDR3 nucleotides are TGTGCCAGCAGTGCCTGGAGACGTCACTCCTACGAGCAGTACTTC. The entire variable domain, with the rest obtained from reference TRBV2 and TRBJ2-7, is as follows: EPEVTQTPSHQVTQMGQEVILRCVPISNHLYFYWYRQILGQKVEFLVSFYNNEISEKSEIFDDQFSVERPDGSNFTLKIRSTKLEDSAMYFCASSAWRRHSYEQYFGPGTRLTVT.